This T cell receptor (beta chain) originates from a study of T cells in narcolepsy. Study background: Healthy controls were enrolled alongside patients with narcolepsy type 1 or type 2.

Study-wide points: Autoreactive HCRT-specific and TRIB2-specific clonotypes were marked in same-patient CSF-versus-blood CD4+ comparisons.

Per germline, CDR1 MNHEY and CDR2 SVGAGI. The CDR3 is 15 residues long. Trimming shortened V by 9 bases and J by 1 base, and 15 bases separated the two germline ends. Worth noting for this clone: Its antigen is undetermined.

Repertoires were generated with immunoSEQ multiplex PCR, while TCRdb's copy carries only in-frame clones and drops some. The sample lists fewer than 35,000 clones; around 86% were seen once. This receptor was taken from a human donor with narcolepsy. Source material: CD45RA- memory CD4+ T cells from PBMCs. V is TRBV6-5 and J is TRBJ1-4; D not certain. CDR3 residues: CASSNSWGTNEKLFF. The CDR3 nucleotides are TGTGCCAGTTCAAATTCTTGGGGAACTAATGAAAAACTGTTTTTT.